A single sample is the source of the 5 T cell receptor beta chains below, sequenced in a study of PD-1 blockade in classical Hodgkin lymphoma. Time point denoted: newly diagnosed, previously untreated cHL patient sample. Magnetic negative selection of thawed PBMCs was the method by which CD4+ T cells were purified. Produced via immunoSEQ multiplex PCR; TCRdb's table is partial and in-frame only. Of about 22,000 clones listed, 89% are singletons. The source material was CD4+ T cells from blood. The receptors were sampled from a human donor with classical Hodgkin lymphoma.

This clone came up once. V usage is TRBV7-2 and J usage is TRBJ1-2, with D unclear. This CDR3 is built from 12 residues. Germline lookup yields CDR1 SGHTA and CDR2 FQGNSA. V was clipped by 5 bases and J by 7 bases, with 11 bases between them. In DNA form, the CDR3 reads TGTGCCAGCAGCCCGACGACTGTTGGCTACACCTTC. This encodes CASSPTTVGYTF.

The chain has TRBV19 and TRBJ2-5; the match to TRBD2 covers 8 bases. In germline, CDR1 is LNHDA, CDR2 SQIVND (reference sequence). The CDR3 covers 13 residues. V shed 5 bases and J 5 bases; nucleotides not matched to a gene: 4. CDR3 nucleotide sequence: TGTGCCAGTAGTCCGGGGGGGTGGGAGACCCAGTACTTC. It is translated as CASSPGGWETQYF. Full variable domain (remainder filled in from reference TRBV19 and TRBJ2-5): DGGITQSPKYLFRKEGQNVTLSCEQNLNHDAMYWYRQDPGQGLRLIYYSQIVNDFQKGDIAEGYSVSREKKESFPLTVTSAQKNPTAFYLCASSPGGWETQYFGPGTRLLVL.

The chain joins TRBV5-1 to TRBJ2-3; 16 bases agree with TRBD2. Per the germline V gene, CDR1 is SGHRS and CDR2 is YFSETQ. V shed 4 bases, J shed 0 bases, and the junction held 5 bases outside the gene matches. This CDR3 has 18 amino acids. DNA for the CDR3: TGCGCCAGCAGCGGGGGACTAGCGGGAGGGACTAGCACAGATACGCAGTATTTT. Translated: CASSGGLAGGTSTDTQYF.

The chain has TRBV27 and TRBJ2-7; D remains unclear. Trimming took 2 bases from V and 2 from J, leaving 13 bases between them. Germline V gene lookup returns CDR1 MNHEY and CDR2 SMNVEV (reference sequence). The CDR3 loop spans 15 amino acids. The CDR3 reads CASSLKGQAPYEQYF. As DNA, the CDR3 is TGTGCCAGCAGTTTAAAGGGCCAAGCCCCCTACGAGCAGTACTTC.

The chain uses TRBV9 and TRBJ2-7; D possibly corresponds to TRBD1 (6 bases). Per the germline V gene, CDR1 is SGDLS and CDR2 is YYNGEE. The length of the CDR3 is 13 residues. Deletions cut 3 bases from V and 4 bases from J, with 11 bases between. The CDR3 region has the DNA TGTGCCAGCAGCGACGGGACATTTTACGAGCAGTACTTC. Encoded protein: CASSDGTFYEQYF.